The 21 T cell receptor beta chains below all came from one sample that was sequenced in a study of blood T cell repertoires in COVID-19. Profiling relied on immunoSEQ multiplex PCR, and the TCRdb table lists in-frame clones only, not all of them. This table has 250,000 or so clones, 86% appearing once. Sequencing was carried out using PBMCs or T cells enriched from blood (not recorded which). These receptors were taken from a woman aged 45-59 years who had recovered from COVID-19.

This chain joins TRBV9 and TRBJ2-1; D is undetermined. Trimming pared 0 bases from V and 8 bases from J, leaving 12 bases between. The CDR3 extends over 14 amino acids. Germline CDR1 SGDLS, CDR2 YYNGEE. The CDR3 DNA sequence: TGTGCCAGCAGCGTAGTGAACTCCCGGGATGAGCAGTTCTTC. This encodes CASSVVNSRDEQFF.

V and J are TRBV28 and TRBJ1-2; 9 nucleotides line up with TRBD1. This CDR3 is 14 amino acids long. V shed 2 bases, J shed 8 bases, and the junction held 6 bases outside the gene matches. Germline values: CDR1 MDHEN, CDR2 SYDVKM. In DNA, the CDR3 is TGTGCCAGCAGTTTAGGGGGGACAGGGTGGGGCTACACCTTC. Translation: CASSLGGTGWGYTF.

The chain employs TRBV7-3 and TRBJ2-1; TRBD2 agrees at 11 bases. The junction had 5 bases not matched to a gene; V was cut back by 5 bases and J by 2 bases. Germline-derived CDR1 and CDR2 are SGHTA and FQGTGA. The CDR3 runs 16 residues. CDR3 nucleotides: TGTGCCAGCAGCCCCGGGACTAGCGGAACCTACAATGAGCAGTTCTTC. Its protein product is CASSPGTSGTYNEQFF.

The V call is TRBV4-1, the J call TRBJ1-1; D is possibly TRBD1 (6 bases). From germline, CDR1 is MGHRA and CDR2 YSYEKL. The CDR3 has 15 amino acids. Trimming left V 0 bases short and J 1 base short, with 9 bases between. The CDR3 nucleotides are TGCGCCAGCAGCCAAGAAACAGGGAGGAACACTGAAGCTTTCTTT. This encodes CASSQETGRNTEAFF.

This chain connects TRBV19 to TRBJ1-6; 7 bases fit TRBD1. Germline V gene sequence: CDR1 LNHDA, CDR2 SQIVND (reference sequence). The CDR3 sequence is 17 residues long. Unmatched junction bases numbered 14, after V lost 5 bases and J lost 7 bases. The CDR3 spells CASSLGAGSGGNSPLHF. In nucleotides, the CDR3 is TGTGCCAGTAGTCTCGGGGCTGGCTCAGGGGGAAATTCACCCCTCCACTTT.

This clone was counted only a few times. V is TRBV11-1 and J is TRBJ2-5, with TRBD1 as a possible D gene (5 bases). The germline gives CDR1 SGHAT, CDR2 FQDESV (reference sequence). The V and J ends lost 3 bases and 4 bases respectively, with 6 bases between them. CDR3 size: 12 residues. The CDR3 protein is CASSLQGETQYF. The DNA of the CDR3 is TGTGCCAGCAGCTTGCAGGGAGAGACCCAGTACTTC.

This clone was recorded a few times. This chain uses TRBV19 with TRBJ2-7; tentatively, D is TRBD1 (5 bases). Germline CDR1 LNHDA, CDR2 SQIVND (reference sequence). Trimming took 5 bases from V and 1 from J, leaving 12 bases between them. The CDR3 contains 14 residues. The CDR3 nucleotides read TGTGCCAGTAGTCCGGACAAGTTTTCCTACGAGCAGTACTTC. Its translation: CASSPDKFSYEQYF.

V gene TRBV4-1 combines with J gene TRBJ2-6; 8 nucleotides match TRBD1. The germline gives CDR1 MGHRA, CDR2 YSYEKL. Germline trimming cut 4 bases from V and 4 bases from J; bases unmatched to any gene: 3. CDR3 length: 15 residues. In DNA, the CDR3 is TGCGCCAGCAGCCCGACAGGGGCCGGGGCCAACGTCCTGACTTTC. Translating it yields CASSPTGAGANVLTF.

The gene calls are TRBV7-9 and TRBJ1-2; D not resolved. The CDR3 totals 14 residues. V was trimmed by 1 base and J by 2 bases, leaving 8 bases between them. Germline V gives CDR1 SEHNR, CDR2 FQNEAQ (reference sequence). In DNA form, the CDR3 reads TGTGCCAGCAGCTTAGGGCGGGAAAACTATGGCTACACCTTC. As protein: CASSLGRENYGYTF.

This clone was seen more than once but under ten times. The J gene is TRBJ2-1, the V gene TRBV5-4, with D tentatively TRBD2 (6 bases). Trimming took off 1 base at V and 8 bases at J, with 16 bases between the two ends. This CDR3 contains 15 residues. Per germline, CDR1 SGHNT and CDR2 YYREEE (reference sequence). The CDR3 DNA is TGTGCCAGCAGCTTGTCGGCGGGACCTGACGATGAGCAGTTCTTC. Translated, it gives CASSLSAGPDDEQFF.

The CDR3 DNA sequence: TGTGCCAGCTCCACGATACGTGGGCGAGACCTCGAGCAGTACTTC. This sequence encodes CASSTIRGRDLEQYF. This chain links TRBV7-9 with TRBJ2-7; D not resolved. Looked up from germline, CDR1 is SEHNR and CDR2 is FQNEAQ (reference sequence). Trimming left V 8 bases short and J 6 bases short, with 23 bases between. The CDR3 loop spans 15 amino acids.

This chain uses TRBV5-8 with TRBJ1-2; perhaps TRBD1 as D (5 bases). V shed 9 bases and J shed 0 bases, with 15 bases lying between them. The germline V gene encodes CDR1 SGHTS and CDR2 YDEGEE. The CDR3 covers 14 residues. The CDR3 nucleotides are TGTGCCACCGCAACACAGGAAGCTAACTATGGCTACACCTTC. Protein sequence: CATATQEANYGYTF.

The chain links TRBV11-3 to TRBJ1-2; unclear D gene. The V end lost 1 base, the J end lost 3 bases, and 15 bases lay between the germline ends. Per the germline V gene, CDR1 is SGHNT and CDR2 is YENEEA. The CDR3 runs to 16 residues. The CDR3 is CASSLGELQTHYGYTF. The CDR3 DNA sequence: TGTGCCAGCAGCTTAGGCGAGCTCCAGACTCACTATGGCTACACCTTC. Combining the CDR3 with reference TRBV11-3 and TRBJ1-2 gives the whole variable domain EAGVVQSPRYKIIEKKQPVAFWCNPISGHNTLYWYLQNLGQGPELLIRYENEEAVDDSQLPKDRFSAERLKGVDSTLKIQPAELGDSAVYLCASSLGELQTHYGYTFGSGTRLTVV.

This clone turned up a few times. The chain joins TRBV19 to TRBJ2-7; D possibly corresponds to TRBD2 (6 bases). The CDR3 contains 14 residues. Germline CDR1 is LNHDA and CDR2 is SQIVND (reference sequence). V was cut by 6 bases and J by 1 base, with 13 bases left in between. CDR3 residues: CASSSGTSSYEQYF. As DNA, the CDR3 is TGTGCCAGTAGCAGTGGGACTTCATCCTACGAGCAGTACTTC. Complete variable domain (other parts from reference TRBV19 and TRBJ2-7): DGGITQSPKYLFRKEGQNVTLSCEQNLNHDAMYWYRQDPGQGLRLIYYSQIVNDFQKGDIAEGYSVSREKKESFPLTVTSAQKNPTAFYLCASSSGTSSYEQYFGPGTRLTVT.

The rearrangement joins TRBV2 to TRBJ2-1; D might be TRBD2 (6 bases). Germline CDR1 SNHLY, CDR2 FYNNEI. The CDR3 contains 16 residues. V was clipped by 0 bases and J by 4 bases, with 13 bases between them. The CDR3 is CASSEAAGSGYNEQFF. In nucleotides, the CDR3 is TGTGCCAGCAGTGAAGCAGCGGGTAGCGGATACAATGAGCAGTTCTTC.

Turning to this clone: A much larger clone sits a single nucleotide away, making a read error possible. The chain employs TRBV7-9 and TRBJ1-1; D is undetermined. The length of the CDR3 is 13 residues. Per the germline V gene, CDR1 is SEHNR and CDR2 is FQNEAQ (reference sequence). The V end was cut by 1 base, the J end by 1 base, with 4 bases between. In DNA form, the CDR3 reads TGTGCCAGCAGCTTAGAGCCGAACACTGAAGCTTTCTTT. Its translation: CASSLEPNTEAFF.

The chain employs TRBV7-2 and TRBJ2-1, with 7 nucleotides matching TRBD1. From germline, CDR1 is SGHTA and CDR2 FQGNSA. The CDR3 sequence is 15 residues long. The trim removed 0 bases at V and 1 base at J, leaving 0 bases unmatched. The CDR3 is CASSLAGQSYNEQFF. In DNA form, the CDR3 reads TGTGCCAGCAGCTTAGCGGGACAGTCCTACAATGAGCAGTTCTTC.

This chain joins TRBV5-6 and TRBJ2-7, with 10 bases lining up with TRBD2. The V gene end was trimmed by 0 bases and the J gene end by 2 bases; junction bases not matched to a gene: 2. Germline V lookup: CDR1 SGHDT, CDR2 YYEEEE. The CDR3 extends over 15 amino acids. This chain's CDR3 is CASSLVTSGAYEQYF. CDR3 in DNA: TGTGCCAGCAGCTTGGTCACTAGCGGGGCCTACGAGCAGTACTTC. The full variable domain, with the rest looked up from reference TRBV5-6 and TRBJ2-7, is DAGVTQSPTHLIKTRGQQVTLRCSPKSGHDTVSWYQQALGQGPQFIFQYYEEEERQRGNFPDRFSGHQFPNYSSELNVNALLLGDSALYLCASSLVTSGAYEQYFGPGTRLTVT.

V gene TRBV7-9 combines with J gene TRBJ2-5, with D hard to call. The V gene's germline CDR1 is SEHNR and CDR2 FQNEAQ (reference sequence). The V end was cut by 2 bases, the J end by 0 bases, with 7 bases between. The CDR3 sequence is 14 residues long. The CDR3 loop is CASSLTEYQETQYF. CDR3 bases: TGTGCCAGCAGCTTAACAGAGTACCAAGAGACCCAGTACTTC.

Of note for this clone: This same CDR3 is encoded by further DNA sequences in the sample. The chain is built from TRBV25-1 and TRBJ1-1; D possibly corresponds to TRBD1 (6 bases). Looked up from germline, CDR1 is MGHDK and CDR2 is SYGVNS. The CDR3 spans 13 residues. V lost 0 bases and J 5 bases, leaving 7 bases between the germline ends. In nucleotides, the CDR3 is TGTGCCAGCAGTGAATATAGGGGGACTGAAGCTTTCTTT. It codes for CASSEYRGTEAFF.

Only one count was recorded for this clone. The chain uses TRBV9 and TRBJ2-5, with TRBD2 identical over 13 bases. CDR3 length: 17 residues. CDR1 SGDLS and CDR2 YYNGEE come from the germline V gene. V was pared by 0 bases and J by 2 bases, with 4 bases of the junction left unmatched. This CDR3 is CASSVGGLAGVQETQYF. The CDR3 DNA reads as TGTGCCAGCAGCGTAGGCGGACTAGCGGGAGTTCAAGAGACCCAGTACTTC.